This TCR beta chain came from a study of cytomegalovirus exposure and HLA in healthy donors. Study as a whole: The 500 to 750 first-cohort repertoires and the approximately 110 validation repertoires shared the same platform, a later analysis reported. General observations from the study: In vitro, a few CMV-associated chains proved specific for CMV antigens. There were some public TCRs occurring in many donors, but most TCR sequences were rare. The investigators catalogued about 170 TCR beta chains as cytomegalovirus-associated.

With regard to this clone: What it recognizes is unknown.

TCRdb's copy holds only in-frame clones and misses some; the assay was immunoSEQ multiplex PCR. This sample has about 120,000 clones, with more than 75% found just once. Per the germline V gene, CDR1 is MNHNS and CDR2 is SASEGT. The CDR3 has 14 residues. Trimming cost V 3 bases and J 1 base, with 9 bases left between them. V is TRBV6-1 and J is TRBJ1-1; no firm D call. The clonotype comes from a woman aged 25-40 years in good health and CMV-seronegative. Input material: PBMCs. The CDR3 nucleotides are TGTGCCAGCAGTGATGAATCGGGGAACACTGAAGCTTTCTTT. This codes for CASSDESGNTEAFF.